This TCR beta chain originates from a study of glioma-infiltrating T cells after dendritic cell vaccination. Notes on the study in general: Complete blood and tumor specimen sets were limited to few patients.

The PCR used 60 V beta and 13 J beta primers. Sequencing was performed with immunoSEQ multiplex PCR; in TCRdb, only in-frame clones are kept and a portion is missing. The data show roughly 100,000 clones, more than 80% seen once. The CDR3 contains 14 residues. V lost 6 bases and J 0 bases, leaving 8 bases between the germline ends. Germline V gene lookup returns CDR1 PRHDT and CDR2 FYEKMQ (reference sequence). Blood PBMC samples: pre-vaccination, two weeks post third vaccination, and at tumor progression. In the case of this clone: Its antigen remains unknown.

This receptor was identified in a human donor with glioblastoma. The rearrangement uses TRBV13 and TRBJ2-2; D is uncertain. The input for sequencing was blood, taken before dendritic cell vaccination. The DNA of the CDR3 is TGTGCCAGCAGGGCGCGGACGAACACCGGGGAGCTGTTTTTT. Residues: CASRARTNTGELFF.